This T cell receptor (beta chain) was recorded in a study of persistence of HIV-infected CD4 T cells. Study at large: Multiple blood draws of up to roughly 180 mL, except a couple of donors with single leukapheresis.

Regarding this clone: Its antigen is as yet unknown.

Sequencing used immunoSEQ version 4 in survey mode. Genomic DNA was diluted to about 9.4 ng/uL, up to 1 ug per sample. Repertoires were generated with immunoSEQ multiplex PCR, while TCRdb's copy carries only in-frame clones and drops some. Here the sample spans fewer than 20,000 clones, about 80% being singletons. Cells were stimulated with CMV-infected fibroblast lysates at about 10 ug/mL. Sorting of responding CD4+ T cells relied on upregulated CD40 ligand together with CD69. Germline V gene sequence: CDR1 MNHEY, CDR2 SVGAGI. The CDR3 runs 13 residues. The V and J ends lost 7 bases and 3 bases respectively, with 12 bases between them.

This TCR was recovered from an adult man with HIV who was CMV-seropositive. This specimen consisted of CD4+ T cells sorted from PBMCs after approximately 19-hour stimulation, obtained from a patient who received antiretroviral therapy. The chain has TRBV6-5 and TRBJ2-5; tentatively, D is TRBD2 (6 bases). The CDR3 here is CASKEGPKETQYF. CDR3 DNA sequence: TGTGCCAGCAAGGAGGGGCCCAAAGAGACCCAGTACTTC.